This T cell receptor beta chain was captured by sequencing in a study of control samples from healthy donors and cancer patients. Only in-frame clones appear in the TCRdb table, and some are missing; sequencing was by immunoSEQ multiplex PCR. Of some 140,000 clones listed, about nine tenths are singletons. Germline V gene lookup returns CDR1 DFQATT and CDR2 SNEGSKA (reference sequence). Trimming took off 3 bases at V and 4 bases at J, with 12 bases between the two ends. CDR3 size: 13 residues. The receptor comes from a man aged 30 to 45 in good health. V usage is TRBV20-1 and J usage is TRBJ2-5; the D gene could be TRBD1 or TRBD2 (5 bases each). Material for sequencing was blood. The CDR3, as DNA: TGCAGTGCTAGTCTGCGAGGGGTAGAGACCCAGTACTTC. Residues: CSASLRGVETQYF.